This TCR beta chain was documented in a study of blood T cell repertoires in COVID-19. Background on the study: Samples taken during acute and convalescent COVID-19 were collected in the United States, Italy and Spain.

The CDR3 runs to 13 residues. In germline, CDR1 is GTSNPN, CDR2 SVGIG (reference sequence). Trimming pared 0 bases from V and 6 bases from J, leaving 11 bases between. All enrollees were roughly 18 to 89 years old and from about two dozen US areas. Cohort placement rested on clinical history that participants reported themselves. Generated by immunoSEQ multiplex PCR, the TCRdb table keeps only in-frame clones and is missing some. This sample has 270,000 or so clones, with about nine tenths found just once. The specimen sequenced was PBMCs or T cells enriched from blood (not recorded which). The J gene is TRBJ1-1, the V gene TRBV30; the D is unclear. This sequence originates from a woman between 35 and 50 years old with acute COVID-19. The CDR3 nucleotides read TGTGCCTGGAGTGTACGGGGTTCGGCTGAAGCTTTCTTT. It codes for CAWSVRGSAEAFF.